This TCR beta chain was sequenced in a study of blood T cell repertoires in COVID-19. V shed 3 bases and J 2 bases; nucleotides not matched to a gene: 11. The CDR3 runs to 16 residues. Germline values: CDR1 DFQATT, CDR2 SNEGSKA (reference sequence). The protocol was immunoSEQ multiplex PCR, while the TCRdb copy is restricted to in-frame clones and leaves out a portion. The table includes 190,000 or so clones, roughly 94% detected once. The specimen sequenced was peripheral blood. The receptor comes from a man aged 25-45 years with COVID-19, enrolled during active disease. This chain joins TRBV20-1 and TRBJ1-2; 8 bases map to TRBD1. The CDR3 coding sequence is TGCAGTGCTAGTAGTTGGGGAAACAGGGGGAACTATGGCTACACCTTC. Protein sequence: CSASSWGNRGNYGYTF.